This entry features one T cell receptor (beta chain) sequence. The sample is drawn from a study of blood T cell repertoires in COVID-19. Whole-study context: Spain, Italy and the United States supplied samples that represented acute and convalescent COVID-19. T cells, B-cell-depleted T cells, or PBMCs provided the cDNA or gDNA that served as material.

Original analysis: For nucleated cells, counts were estimated from reference gene primer amplification. Method: immunoSEQ multiplex PCR; TCRdb's copy keeps in-frame clones and lacks some. The DNA was the basis for D and trimming; V, J and clone size are from that table. The table lists some 140,000 clones, roughly 80% of them singletons. The CDR3 totals 15 residues. The germline V gene encodes CDR1 ENHRY and CDR2 SYGVKD. V shed 2 bases and J 5 bases; nucleotides not matched to a gene: 7. The clonotype comes from a woman older than 75 with acute or convalescent COVID-19. Sample: peripheral blood. The chain is built from TRBV10-3 and TRBJ1-1, with TRBD1 matching over 8 bases. The CDR3 DNA follows: TGTGCCATCAGTGAGAGGACAGGGAGGCAGACTGAAGCTTTCTTT. Its protein product is CAISERTGRQTEAFF.